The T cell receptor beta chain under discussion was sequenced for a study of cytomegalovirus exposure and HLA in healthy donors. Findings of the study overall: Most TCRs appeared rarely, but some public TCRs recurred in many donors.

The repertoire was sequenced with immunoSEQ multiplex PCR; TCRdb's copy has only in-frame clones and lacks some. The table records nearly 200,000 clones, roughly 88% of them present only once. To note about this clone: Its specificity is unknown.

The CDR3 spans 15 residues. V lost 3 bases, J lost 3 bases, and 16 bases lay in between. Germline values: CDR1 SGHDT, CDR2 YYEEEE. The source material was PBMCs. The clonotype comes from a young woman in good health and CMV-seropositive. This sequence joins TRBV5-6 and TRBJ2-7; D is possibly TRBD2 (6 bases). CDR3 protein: CASSYRRTGVYEQYF. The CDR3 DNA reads TGTGCCAGCAGCTATCGGAGGACGGGAGTCTACGAGCAGTACTTC.